This is a list of T cell receptor beta chains from one sample in a study of blood T cell repertoires in COVID-19. Profiling relied on immunoSEQ multiplex PCR, and the TCRdb table lists in-frame clones only, not all of them. The sample contains about 37,000 clones, 87% of which appear only once. Sequenced material: peripheral blood. Receptors were obtained from a human donor in a cohort sampled during active COVID-19. Both conserved end residues are part of each CDR3. The order of the fields is V gene, J gene, CDR3 length, D gene, clone size, CDR3 protein, CDR3 DNA. D genes are given only for firm matches. Some rows mark clone size as missing; the rest say once, few, many or name a class of expanded clone.

TRBV11-2	TRBJ2-5	13	TRBD2	NA	CASRRGATETQYF	TGTGCCAGCCGGCGGGGGGCGACAGAGACCCAGTACTTC
TRBV5-4	TRBJ1-4	15	NA	NA	CASSSGGTTNEKLFF	TGTGCCAGCAGCTCGGGAGGGACTACTAATGAAAAACTGTTTTTT
TRBV5-6	TRBJ2-3	14	TRBD2	NA	CASLVSGGPDTQYF	TGTGCCAGCTTGGTCAGCGGGGGGCCAGATACGCAGTATTTT
TRBV12-3/TRBV12-4	TRBJ2-3	12	NA	NA	CASSISGDTQYF	TGTGCCAGCTCCATATCGGGAGATACGCAGTATTTT
TRBV7-9	TRBJ1-5	13	NA	NA	CASSLQGNQPQHF	TGTGCCAGCAGCTTACAGGGCAATCAGCCCCAGCATTTT
TRBV5-1	TRBJ1-1	14	NA	NA	CASYQGSSGTEAFF	TGCGCCAGCTATCAGGGAAGTTCTGGCACTGAAGCTTTCTTT
TRBV18	TRBJ2-7	14	TRBD1	NA	CASSPGQGMYEQYF	TGTGCCAGCTCACCGGGACAGGGGATGTACGAGCAGTACTTC
TRBV7-3	TRBJ2-3	15	NA	NA	CASSRGASSIDTQYF	TGTGCCAGCAGCCGGGGGGCGAGCAGTATAGATACGCAGTATTTT
TRBV20-1	TRBJ2-5	11	NA	once	CSASDQETQYF	TGCAGTGCGAGCGACCAAGAGACCCAGTACTTC
TRBV12-5	TRBJ1-1	15	NA	NA	CASGLGSGSNTEAFF	TGTGCTAGTGGTTTGGGTTCAGGTTCGAACACTGAAGCTTTCTTT
TRBV29-1	TRBJ2-7	13	TRBD1	NA	CSVRWDSSYEQYF	TGCAGCGTTAGGTGGGACAGCTCCTACGAGCAGTACTTC